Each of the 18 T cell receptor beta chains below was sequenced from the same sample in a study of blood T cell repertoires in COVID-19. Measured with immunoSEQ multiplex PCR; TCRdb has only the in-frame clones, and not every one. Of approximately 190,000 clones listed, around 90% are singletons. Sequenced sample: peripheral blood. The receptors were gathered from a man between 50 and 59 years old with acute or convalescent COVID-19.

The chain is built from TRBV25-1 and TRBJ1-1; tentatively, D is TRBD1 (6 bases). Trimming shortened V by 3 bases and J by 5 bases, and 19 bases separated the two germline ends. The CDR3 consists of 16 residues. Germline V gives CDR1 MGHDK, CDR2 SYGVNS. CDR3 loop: CASSDGQGLVGTEAFF. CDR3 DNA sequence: TGTGCCAGCAGTGATGGGCAGGGGTTGGTGGGGACTGAAGCTTTCTTT.

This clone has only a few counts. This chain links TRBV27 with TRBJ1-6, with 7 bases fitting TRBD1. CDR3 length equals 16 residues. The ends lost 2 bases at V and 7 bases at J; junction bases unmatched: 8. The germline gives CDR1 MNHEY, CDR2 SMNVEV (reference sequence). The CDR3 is CASSLNRGGRNSPLHF. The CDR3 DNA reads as TGTGCCAGCAGTTTAAACAGAGGGGGCCGGAATTCACCCCTCCACTTT.

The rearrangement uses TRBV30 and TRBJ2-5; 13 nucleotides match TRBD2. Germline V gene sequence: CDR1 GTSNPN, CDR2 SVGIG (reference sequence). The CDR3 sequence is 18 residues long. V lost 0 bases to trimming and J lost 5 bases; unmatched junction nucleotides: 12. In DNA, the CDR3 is TGTGCCTGGAGTGTACGGCCCGGACTAGCGGGAGCGCGGGAGACCCAGTACTTC. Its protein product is CAWSVRPGLAGARETQYF.

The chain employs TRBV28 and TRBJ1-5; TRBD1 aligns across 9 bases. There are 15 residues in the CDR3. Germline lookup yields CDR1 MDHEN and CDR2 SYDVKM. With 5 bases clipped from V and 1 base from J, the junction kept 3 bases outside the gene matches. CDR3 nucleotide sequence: TGTGCCAGCAGTATGGGGACAGGGAGCAATCAGCCCCAGCATTTT. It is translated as CASSMGTGSNQPQHF.

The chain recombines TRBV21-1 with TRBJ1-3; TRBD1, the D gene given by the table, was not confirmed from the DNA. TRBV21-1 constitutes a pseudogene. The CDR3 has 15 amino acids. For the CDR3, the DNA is TGTGCCAGCAGCAACCACAGGTTTTCTGGAAACACCATATATTTT. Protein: CASSNHRFSGNTIYF.

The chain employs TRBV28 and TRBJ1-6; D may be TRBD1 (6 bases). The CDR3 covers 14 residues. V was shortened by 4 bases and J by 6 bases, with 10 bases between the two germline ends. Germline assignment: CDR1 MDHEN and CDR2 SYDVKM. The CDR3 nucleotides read TGTGCCAGCAGTTGGGACACCGGTAATTCACCCCTCCACTTT. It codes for CASSWDTGNSPLHF.

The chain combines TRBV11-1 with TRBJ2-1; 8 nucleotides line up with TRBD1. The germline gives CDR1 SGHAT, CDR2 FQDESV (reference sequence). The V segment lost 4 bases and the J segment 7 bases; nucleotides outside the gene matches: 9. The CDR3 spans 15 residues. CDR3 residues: CASSYRTGLWNEQFF. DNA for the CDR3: TGTGCCAGCAGCTACAGGACAGGGCTGTGGAATGAGCAGTTCTTC.

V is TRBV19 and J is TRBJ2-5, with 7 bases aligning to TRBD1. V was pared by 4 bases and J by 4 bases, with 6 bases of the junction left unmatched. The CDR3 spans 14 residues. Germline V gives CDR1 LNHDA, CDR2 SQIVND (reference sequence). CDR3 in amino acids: CASSRKTGVETQYF. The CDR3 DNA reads TGTGCCAGTAGTAGGAAAACAGGGGTAGAGACCCAGTACTTC.

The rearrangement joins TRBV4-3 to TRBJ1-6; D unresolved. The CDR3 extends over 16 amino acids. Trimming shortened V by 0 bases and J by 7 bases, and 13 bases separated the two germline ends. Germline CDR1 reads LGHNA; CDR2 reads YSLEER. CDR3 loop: CASSQELEEENSPLHF. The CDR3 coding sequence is TGCGCCAGCAGCCAAGAGCTAGAGGAAGAGAATTCACCCCTCCACTTT.

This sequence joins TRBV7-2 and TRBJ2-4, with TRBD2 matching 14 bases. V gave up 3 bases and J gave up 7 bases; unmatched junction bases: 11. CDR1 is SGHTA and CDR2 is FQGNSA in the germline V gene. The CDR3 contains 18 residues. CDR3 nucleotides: TGTGCCAGCAGCTTGGGAGGGACTAGCGGGAGAGTAGGGAACATTCAGTACTTC. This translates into CASSLGGTSGRVGNIQYF.

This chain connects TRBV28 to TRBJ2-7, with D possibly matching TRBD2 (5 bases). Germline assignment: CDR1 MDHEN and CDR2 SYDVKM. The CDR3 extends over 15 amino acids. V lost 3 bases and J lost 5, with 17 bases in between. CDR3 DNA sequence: TGTGCCAGCAGTTTTCGGGATAGGACGAGACACGAGCAGTACTTC. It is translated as CASSFRDRTRHEQYF. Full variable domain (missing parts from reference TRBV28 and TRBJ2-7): DVKVTQSSRYLVKRTGEKVFLECVQDMDHENMFWYRQDPGLGLRLIYFSYDVKMKEKGDIPEGYSVSREKKERFSLILESASTNQTSMYLCASSFRDRTRHEQYFGPGTRLTVT.

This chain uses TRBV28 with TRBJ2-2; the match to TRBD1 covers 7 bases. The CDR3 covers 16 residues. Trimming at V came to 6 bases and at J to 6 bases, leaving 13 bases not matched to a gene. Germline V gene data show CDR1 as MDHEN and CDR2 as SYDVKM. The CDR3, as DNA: TGTGCCAGCAGCTACCTTACAGACAGGGCGGCCGGGGAGCTGTTTTTT. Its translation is CASSYLTDRAAGELFF.

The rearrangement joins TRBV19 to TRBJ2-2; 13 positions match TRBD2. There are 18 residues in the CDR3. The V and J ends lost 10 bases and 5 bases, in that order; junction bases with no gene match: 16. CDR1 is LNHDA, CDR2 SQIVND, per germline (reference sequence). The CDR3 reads CAMSRDLRGLAGTGELFF. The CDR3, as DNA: TGTGCCATGTCCAGGGACCTCCGGGGACTAGCGGGGACCGGGGAGCTGTTTTTT. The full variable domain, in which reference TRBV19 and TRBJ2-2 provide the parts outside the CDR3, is DGGITQSPKYLFRKEGQNVTLSCEQNLNHDAMYWYRQDPGQGLRLIYYSQIVNDFQKGDIAEGYSVSREKKESFPLTVTSAQKNPTAFYLCAMSRDLRGLAGTGELFFGEGSRLTVL.

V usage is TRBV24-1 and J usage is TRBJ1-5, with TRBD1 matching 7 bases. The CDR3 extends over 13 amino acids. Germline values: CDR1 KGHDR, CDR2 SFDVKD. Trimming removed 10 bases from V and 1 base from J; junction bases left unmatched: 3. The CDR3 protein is CATSTGSNQPQHF. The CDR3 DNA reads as TGTGCCACTTCGACAGGGAGCAATCAGCCCCAGCATTTT.

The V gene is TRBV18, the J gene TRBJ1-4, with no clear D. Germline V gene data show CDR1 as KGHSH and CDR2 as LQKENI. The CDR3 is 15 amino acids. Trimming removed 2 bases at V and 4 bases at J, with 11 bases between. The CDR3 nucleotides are TGTGCCAGCTCACCATACACAGCAAATAATGAAAAACTGTTTTTT. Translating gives CASSPYTANNEKLFF. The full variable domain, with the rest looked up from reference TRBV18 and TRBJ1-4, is NAGVMQNPRHLVRRRGQEARLRCSPMKGHSHVYWYRQLPEEGLKFMVYLQKENIIDESGMPKERFSAEFPKEGPSILRIQQVVRGDSAAYFCASSPYTANNEKLFFGSGTQLSVL.

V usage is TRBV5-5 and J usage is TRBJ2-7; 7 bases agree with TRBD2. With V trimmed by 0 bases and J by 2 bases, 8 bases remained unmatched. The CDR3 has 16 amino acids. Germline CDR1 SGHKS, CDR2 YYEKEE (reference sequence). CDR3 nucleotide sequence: TGTGCCAGCAGCTTGGCCGGGGGAGGGATACCCTACGAGCAGTACTTC. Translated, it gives CASSLAGGGIPYEQYF.

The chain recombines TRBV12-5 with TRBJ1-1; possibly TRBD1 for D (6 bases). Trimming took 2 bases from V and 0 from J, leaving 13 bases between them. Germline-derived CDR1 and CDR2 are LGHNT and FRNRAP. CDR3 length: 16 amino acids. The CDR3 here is CASGLLGGGVNTEAFF. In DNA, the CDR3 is TGTGCTAGTGGTTTGCTGGGGGGGGGCGTGAACACTGAAGCTTTCTTT. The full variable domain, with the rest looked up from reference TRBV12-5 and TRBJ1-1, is DARVTQTPRHKVTEMGQEVTMRCQPILGHNTVFWYRQTMMQGLELLAYFRNRAPLDDSGMPKDRFSAEMPDATLATLKIQPSEPRDSAVYFCASGLLGGGVNTEAFFGQGTRLTVV.

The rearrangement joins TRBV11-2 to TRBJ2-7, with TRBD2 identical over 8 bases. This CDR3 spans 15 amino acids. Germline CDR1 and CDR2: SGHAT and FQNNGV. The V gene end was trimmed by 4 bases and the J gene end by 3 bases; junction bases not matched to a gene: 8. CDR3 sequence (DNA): TGTGCCAGCAGCTACCATAGCGGGAACTACTACGAGCAGTACTTC. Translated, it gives CASSYHSGNYYEQYF.